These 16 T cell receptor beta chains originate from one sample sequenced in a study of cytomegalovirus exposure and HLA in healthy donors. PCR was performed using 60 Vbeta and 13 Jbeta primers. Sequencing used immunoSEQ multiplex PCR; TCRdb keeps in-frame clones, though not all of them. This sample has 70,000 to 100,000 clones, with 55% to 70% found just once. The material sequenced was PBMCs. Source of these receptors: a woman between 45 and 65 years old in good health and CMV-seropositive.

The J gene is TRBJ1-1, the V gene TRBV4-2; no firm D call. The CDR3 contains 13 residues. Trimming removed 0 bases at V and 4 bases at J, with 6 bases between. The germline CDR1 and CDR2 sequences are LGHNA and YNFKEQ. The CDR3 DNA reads TGTGCCAGCAGCCAAGATATCGGCACTGAAGCTTTCTTT. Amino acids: CASSQDIGTEAFF.

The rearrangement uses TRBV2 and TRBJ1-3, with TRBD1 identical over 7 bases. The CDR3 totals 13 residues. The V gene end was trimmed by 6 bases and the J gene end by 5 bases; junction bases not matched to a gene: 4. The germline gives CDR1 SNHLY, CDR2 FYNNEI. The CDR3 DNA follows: TGTGCCAGCAGGGAGGGGGCGAGAAACACCATATATTTT. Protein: CASREGARNTIYF.

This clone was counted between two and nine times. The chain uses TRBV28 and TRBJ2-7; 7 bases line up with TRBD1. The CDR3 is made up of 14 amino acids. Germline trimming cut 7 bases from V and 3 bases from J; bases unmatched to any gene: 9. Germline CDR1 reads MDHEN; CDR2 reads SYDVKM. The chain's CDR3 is CASTLSRDSYEQYF. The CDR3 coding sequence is TGTGCCAGCACCCTAAGCCGGGACAGCTACGAGCAGTACTTC. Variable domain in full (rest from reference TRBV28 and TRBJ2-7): DVKVTQSSRYLVKRTGEKVFLECVQDMDHENMFWYRQDPGLGLRLIYFSYDVKMKEKGDIPEGYSVSREKKERFSLILESASTNQTSMYLCASTLSRDSYEQYFGPGTRLTVT.

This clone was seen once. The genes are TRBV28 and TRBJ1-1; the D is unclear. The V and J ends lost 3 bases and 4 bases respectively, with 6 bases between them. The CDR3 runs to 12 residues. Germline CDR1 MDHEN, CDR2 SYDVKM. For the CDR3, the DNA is TGTGCCAGCAGTTTTCAAGCCACTGAAGCTTTCTTT. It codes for CASSFQATEAFF.

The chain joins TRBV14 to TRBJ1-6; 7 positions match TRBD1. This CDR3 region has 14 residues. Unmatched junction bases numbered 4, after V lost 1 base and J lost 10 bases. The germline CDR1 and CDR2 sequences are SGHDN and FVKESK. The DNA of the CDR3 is TGTGCCAGCAGCCAAGGACAGGGCGTCTCACCCCTCCACTTT. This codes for CASSQGQGVSPLHF.

This chain's CDR3 is CASSARDRGLNTEAFF. CDR3 in DNA: TGTGCCAGTAGTGCCCGGGACAGGGGTTTAAACACTGAAGCTTTCTTT. The V call is TRBV19, the J call TRBJ1-1, with 10 bases fitting TRBD1. Germline lookup yields CDR1 LNHDA and CDR2 SQIVND (reference sequence). With 5 bases clipped from V and 2 bases from J, the junction kept 8 bases outside the gene matches. The CDR3 extends over 16 amino acids.

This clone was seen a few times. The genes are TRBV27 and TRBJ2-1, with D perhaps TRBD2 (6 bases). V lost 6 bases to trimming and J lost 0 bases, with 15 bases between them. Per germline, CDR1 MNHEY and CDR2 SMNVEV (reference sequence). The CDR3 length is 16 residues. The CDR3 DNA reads TGTGCCAGCAGGTCTTGGGAGGCCCCCTCCTACAATGAGCAGTTCTTC. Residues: CASRSWEAPSYNEQFF.

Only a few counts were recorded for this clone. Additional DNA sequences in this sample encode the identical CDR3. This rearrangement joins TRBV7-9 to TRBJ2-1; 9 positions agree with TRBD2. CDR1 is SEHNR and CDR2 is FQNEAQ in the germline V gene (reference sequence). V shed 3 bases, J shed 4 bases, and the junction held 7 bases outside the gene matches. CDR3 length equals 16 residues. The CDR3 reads CASSLALAGEYNEQFF. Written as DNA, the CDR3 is TGTGCCAGCAGCTTGGCTTTAGCGGGGGAGTACAATGAGCAGTTCTTC.

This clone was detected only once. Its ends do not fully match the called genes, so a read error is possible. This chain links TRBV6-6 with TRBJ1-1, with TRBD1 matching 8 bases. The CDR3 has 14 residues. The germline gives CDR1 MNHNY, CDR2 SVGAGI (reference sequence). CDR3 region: CASSSGGAYTGAFF. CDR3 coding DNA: TGTGCCAGCAGTTCAGGGGGCGCATACACTGGAGCTTTCTTT.

The CDR3 DNA reads TGTGCCTGGCATCAGGGCGCTAACTATGGCTACACCTTC. Protein sequence: CAWHQGANYGYTF. V gene TRBV30 combines with J gene TRBJ1-2, with D possibly being TRBD1 (5 bases). The germline V gene has CDR1 GTSNPN and CDR2 SVGIG (reference sequence). V shed 5 bases and J shed 0 bases, with 10 bases lying between them. The CDR3 covers 13 residues.

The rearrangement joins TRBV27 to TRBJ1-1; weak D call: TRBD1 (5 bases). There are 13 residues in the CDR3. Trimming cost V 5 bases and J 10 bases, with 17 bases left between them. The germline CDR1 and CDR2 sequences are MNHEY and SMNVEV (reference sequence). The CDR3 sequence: CASSPPGLIGAFF. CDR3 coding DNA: TGTGCCAGCAGTCCGCCGGGACTAATTGGAGCTTTCTTT.

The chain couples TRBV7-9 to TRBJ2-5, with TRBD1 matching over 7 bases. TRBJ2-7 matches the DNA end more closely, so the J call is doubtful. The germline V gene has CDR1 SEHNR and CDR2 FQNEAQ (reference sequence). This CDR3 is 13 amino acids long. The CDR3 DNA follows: TGTGCCAGCAAGGGGGCAGGGGGCTACGAGCAGTACTTC. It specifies CASKGAGGYEQYF.

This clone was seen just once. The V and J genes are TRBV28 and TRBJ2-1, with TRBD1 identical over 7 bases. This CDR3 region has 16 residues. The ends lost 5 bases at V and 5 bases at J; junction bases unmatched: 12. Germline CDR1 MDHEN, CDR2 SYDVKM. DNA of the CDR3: TGTGCCAGCAGTCCAAGGACAGGCAGAATACACAATGAGCAGTTCTTC. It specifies CASSPRTGRIHNEQFF.

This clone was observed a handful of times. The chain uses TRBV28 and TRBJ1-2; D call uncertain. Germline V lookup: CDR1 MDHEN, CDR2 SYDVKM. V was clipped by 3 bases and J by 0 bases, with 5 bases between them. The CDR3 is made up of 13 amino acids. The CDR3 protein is CASSFPANYGYTF. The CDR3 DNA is TGTGCCAGCAGTTTTCCAGCTAACTATGGCTACACCTTC.

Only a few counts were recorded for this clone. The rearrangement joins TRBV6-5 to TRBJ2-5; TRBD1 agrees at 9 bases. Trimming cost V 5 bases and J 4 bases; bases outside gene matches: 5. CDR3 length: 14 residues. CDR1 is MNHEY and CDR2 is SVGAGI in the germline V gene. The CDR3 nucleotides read TGTGCCAGCAGTAAAACAGGGGGCCGAGAGACCCAGTACTTC. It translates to CASSKTGGRETQYF.

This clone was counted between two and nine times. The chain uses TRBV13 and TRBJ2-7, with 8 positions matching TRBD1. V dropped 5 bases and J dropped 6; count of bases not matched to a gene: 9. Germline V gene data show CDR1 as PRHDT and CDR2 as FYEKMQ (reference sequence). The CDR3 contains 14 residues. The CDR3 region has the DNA TGTGCCAGCAGCAACCGGGACAGGAACTTCGAGCAGTACTTC. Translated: CASSNRDRNFEQYF.